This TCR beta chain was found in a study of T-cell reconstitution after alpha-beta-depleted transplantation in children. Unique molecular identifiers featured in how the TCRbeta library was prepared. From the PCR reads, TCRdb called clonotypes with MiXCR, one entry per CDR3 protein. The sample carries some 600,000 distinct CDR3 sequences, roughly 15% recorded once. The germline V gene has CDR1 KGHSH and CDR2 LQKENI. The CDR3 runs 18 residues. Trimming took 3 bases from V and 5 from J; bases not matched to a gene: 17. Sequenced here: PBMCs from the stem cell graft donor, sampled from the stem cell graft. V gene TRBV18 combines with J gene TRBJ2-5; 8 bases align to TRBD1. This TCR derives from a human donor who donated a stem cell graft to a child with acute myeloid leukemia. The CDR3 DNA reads TGTGCCAGCTCACCTGATGGGACAGGCCAGAGGACATGGGAGACCCAGTACTTC. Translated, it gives CASSPDGTGQRTWETQYF.